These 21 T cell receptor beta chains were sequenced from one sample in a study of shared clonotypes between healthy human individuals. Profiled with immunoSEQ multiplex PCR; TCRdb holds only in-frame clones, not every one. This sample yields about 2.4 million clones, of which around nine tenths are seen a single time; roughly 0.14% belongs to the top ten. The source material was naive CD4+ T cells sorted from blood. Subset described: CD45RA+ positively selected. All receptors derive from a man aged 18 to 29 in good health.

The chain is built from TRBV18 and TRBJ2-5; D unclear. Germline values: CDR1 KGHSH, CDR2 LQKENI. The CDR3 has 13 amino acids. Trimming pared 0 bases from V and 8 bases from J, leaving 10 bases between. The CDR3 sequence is CASSPPAAPTQYF. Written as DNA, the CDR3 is TGTGCCAGCTCACCACCGGCCGCACCAACCCAGTACTTC.

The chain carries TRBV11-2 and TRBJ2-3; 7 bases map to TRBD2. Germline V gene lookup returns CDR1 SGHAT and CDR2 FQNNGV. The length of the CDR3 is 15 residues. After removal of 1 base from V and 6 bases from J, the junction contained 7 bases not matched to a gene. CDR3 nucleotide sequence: TGTGCCAGCAGCTTAGGGGGACTACCCCCGGATACGCAGTATTTT. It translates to CASSLGGLPPDTQYF.

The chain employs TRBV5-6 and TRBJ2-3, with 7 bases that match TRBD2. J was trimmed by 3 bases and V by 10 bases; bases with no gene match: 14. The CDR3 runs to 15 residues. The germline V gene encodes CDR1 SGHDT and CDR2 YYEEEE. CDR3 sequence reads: CASLVGGSRTDTQYF. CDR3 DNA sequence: TGTGCCTCACTAGTTGGCGGGAGCCGAACAGATACGCAGTATTTT.

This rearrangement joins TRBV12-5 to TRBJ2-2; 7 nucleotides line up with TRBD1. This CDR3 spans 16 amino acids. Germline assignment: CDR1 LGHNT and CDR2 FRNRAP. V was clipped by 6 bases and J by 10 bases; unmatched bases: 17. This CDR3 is CASGRGDSNLLMELFF. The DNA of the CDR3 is TGTGCTAGTGGCCGAGGGGACAGCAACCTCCTAATGGAGCTGTTTTTT.

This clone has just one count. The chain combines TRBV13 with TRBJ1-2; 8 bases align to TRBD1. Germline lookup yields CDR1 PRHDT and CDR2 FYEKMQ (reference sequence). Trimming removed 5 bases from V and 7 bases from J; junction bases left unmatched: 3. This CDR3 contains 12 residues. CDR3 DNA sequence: TGTGCCAGCAGCAGCGACAGGGGTGGCTACACCTTC. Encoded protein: CASSSDRGGYTF.

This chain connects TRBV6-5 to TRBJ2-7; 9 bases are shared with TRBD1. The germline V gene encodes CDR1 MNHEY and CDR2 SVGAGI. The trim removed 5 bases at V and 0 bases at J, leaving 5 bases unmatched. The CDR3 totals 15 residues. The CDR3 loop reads CASSRTGESSYEQYF. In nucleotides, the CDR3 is TGTGCCAGCAGTCGGACAGGGGAAAGCTCCTACGAGCAGTACTTC.

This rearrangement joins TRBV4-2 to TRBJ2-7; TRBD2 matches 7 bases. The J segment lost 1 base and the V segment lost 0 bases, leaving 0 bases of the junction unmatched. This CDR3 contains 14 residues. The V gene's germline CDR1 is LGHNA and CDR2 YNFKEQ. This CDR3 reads CASSQEGGSYEQYF. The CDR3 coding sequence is TGTGCCAGCAGCCAAGAGGGAGGGTCCTACGAGCAGTACTTC.

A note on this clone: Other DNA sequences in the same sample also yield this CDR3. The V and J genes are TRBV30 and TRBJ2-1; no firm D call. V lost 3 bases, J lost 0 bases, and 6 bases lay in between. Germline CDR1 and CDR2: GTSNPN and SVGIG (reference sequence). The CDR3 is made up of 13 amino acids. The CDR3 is CAWRASSYNEQFF. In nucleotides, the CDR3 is TGTGCCTGGAGGGCGAGCTCCTACAATGAGCAGTTCTTC.

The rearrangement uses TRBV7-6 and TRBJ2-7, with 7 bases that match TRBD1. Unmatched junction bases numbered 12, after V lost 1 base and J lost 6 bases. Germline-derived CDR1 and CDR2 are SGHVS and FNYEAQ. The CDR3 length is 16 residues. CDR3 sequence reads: CASSLVPRDSPGEQYF. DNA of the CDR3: TGTGCCAGCAGCTTAGTCCCCCGGGACAGCCCTGGCGAGCAGTACTTC.

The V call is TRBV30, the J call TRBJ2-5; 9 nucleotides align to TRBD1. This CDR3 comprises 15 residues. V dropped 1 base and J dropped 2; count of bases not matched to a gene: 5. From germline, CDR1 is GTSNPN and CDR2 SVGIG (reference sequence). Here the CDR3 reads CAWSGGQGRQETQYF. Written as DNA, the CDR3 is TGTGCCTGGAGTGGGGGACAGGGTAGGCAAGAGACCCAGTACTTC. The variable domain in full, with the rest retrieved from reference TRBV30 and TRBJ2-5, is SQTIHQWPATLVQPVGSPLSLECTVEGTSNPNLYWYRQAAGRGLQLLFYSVGIGQISSEVPQNLSASRPQDRQFILSSKKLLLSDSGFYLCAWSGGQGRQETQYFGPGTRLLVL.

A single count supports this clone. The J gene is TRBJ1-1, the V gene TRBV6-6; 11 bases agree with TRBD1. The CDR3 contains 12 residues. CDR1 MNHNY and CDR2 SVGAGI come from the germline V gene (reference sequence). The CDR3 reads CAVPGQGAGAFF. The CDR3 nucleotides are TGTGCGGTCCCTGGACAGGGGGCTGGAGCTTTCTTT.

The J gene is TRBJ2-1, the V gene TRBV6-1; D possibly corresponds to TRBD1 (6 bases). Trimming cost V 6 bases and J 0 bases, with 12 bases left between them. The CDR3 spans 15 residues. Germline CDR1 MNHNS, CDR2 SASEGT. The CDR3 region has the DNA TGTGCCAGCAGGAGCAAAGGGGGCTCCTACAATGAGCAGTTCTTC. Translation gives CASRSKGGSYNEQFF.

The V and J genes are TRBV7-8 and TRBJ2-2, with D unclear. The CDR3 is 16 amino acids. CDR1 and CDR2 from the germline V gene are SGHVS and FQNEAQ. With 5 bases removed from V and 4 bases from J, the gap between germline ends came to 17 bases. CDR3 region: CASSPPKGLSTGELFF. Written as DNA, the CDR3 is TGTGCCAGCAGCCCACCTAAAGGGCTGAGCACCGGGGAGCTGTTTTTT.

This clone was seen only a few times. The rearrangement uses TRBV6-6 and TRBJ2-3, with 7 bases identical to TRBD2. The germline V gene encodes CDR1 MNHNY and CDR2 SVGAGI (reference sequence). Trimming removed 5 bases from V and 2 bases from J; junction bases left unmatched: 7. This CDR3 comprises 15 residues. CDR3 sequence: CASSNQAGYTDTQYF. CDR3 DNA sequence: TGTGCCAGCAGTAATCAAGCGGGATACACAGATACGCAGTATTTT.

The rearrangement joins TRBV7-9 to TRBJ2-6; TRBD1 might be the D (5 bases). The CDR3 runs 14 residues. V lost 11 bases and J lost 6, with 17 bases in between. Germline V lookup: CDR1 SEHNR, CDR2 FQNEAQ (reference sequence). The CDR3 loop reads CAGSGSVQANVLTF. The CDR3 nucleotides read TGTGCCGGATCAGGGTCGGTTCAGGCCAACGTCCTGACTTTC. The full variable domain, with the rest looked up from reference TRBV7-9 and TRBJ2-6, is DTGVSQNPRHKITKRGQNVTFRCDPISEHNRLYWYRQTLGQGPEFLTYFQNEAQLEKSRLLSDRFSAERPKGSFSTLEIQRTEQGDSAMYLCAGSGSVQANVLTFGAGSRLTVL.

DNA of the CDR3: TGTGCCAGTAGATTGCAGGGAACAGATACGCAGTATTTT. The encoded protein is CASRLQGTDTQYF. The gene calls are TRBV19 and TRBJ2-3, with D tentatively TRBD1 (5 bases). CDR1 and CDR2 from the germline V gene are LNHDA and SQIVND (reference sequence). The CDR3 extends over 13 amino acids. Trimming pared 6 bases from V and 3 bases from J, leaving 10 bases between.

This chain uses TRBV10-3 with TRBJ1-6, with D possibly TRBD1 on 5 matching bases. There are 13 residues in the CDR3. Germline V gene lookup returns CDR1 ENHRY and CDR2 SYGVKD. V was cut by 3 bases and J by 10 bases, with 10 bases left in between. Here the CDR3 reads CAISDREGSPLHF. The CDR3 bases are TGTGCCATCAGTGACAGGGAGGGGTCACCCCTCCACTTT.

The CDR3 DNA is TGTGCCAGCGGGATGGACACGTATAATTCACCCCTCCACTTT. Translation gives CASGMDTYNSPLHF. The chain is built from TRBV6-6 and TRBJ1-6, with a weak D call TRBD1 (5 bases). V was clipped by 8 bases and J by 4 bases, with 12 bases between them. This CDR3 is built from 14 residues. The germline V gene has CDR1 MNHNY and CDR2 SVGAGI (reference sequence).

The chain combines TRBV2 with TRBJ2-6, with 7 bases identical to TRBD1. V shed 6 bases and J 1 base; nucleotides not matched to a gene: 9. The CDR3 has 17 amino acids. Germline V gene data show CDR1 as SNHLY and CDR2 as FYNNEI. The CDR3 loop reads CASRDRDRPSGANVLTF. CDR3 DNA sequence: TGTGCCAGCAGGGACCGGGACAGACCTTCTGGGGCCAACGTCCTGACTTTC.

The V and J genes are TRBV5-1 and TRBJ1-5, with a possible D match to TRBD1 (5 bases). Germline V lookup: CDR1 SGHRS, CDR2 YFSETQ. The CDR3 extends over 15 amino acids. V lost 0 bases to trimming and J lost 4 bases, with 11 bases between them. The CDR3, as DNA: TGCGCCAGCAGCTTGGACGACGGGGGGAATCAGCCCCAGCATTTT. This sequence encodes CASSLDDGGNQPQHF.

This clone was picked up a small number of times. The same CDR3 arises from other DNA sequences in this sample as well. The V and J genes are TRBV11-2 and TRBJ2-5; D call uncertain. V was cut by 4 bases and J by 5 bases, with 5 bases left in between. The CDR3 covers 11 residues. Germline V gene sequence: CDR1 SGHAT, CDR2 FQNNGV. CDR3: CASSSRETQYF. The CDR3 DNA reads TGTGCCAGCAGCTCCAGGGAGACCCAGTACTTC.